This T cell receptor (beta chain) emerged from a study of T cells in Graves' hyperthyroidism and ophthalmopathy. This CDR3 spans 16 amino acids. CDR1 MNHNS and CDR2 SASEGT come from the germline V gene. Losses at the gene ends were 8 bases for V and 4 bases for J; bases not matched to a gene: 7. Notes on the study in general: Blood samples included most of the expanded thyroid clonotypes exceeding 0.001.

From RNA transcripts, TCR beta CDR3 regions were amplified. Using the HTBI primer set, a first-round RT-PCR was run on the TCR CDR3. TCRdb reanalysed the multiplex PCR reads using MiXCR and keeps one entry per CDR3 protein. This table holds about 380,000 distinct CDR3 sequences, 13% to 15% found once. To note about this clonotype: Its antigen remains unknown.

The sequence was obtained from a woman younger than 45 with Graves' ophthalmopathy. The genes are TRBV6-1 and TRBJ2-2; 13 positions agree with TRBD2. Sequenced sample: blood. The DNA of the CDR3 is TGTGCCAGCGGAACTAGCGGGAGGGCTCGCACCGGGGAGCTGTTTTTT. It is translated as CASGTSGRARTGELFF.